This TCR beta chain was sequenced during a study of cytomegalovirus exposure and HLA in healthy donors. Overall study findings and caveats: Near-uniform donor sequencing depth was presumed by presence/absence analyses. TCR beta chains associated with HLA were, in a later analysis, more clonally expanded than equally common others.

As concerns this clone: Antigen unknown.

The PCR used 60 Vbeta and 13 Jbeta primers. TCRdb's copy holds only in-frame clones and misses some; the assay was immunoSEQ multiplex PCR. In the table there are about 140,000 clones, roughly 79% of which are singletons. CDR1 is MDHEN and CDR2 is SYDVKM in the germline V gene. The CDR3 totals 14 residues. V lost 5 bases, J lost 2 bases, and 7 bases lay in between. This chain links TRBV28 with TRBJ2-6, with D hard to call. This receptor was obtained from a woman in her sixties in good health and CMV-seropositive. Sequenced material: PBMCs. The DNA for the CDR3 is TGTGCCAGCAGTCAGTACCCTGGGGCCAACGTCCTGACTTTC. Translating gives CASSQYPGANVLTF.